This T cell receptor (beta chain) is from a study of spatial heterogeneity in lung cancer. Time point in this sample: sample taken at primary tumor resection. Samples were donated by 72 untreated early-stage non-small cell lung cancer patients. Unsorted samples of tumor, nontumor lung or frozen PBMC had their whole RNA sequenced. General observations from the study: Expanded tumor TCRs that were ubiquitous appeared in blood more at resection than follow-up.

Germline V CDR1 and CDR2: MGHRA, YSYEKL. The CDR3 is 15 amino acids. Between the trimmed V and J ends, which lost 1 base and 1 base, there was a span of 11 bases. Comment on this clonotype: Its specificity is unknown.

TCRdb independently ran MiXCR on the 5' RACE reads; one entry per CDR3 protein. The sample yields about 38,000 distinct CDR3 sequences, 7.5% seen once. This TCR was recovered from a male donor with early-stage non-small cell lung cancer. This chain uses TRBV4-1 with TRBJ2-7; possibly TRBD1 for D (6 bases). The sample here was PBMCs, taken at surgery. The CDR3 protein is CASSQGARGSYEQYF. CDR3 bases: TGCGCCAGCAGCCAAGGTGCCAGGGGATCCTACGAGCAGTACTTC.